This note documents a single T cell receptor beta chain sequence. This sample is part of a study of blood T cell repertoires in COVID-19. Study as a whole: The United States, Italy and Spain supplied acute and convalescent COVID-19 samples. The cDNA or gDNA used as material had been derived from T cells, B-cell-depleted T cells, or PBMCs.

Losses at the gene ends were 2 bases for V and 3 bases for J; bases not matched to a gene: 3. Germline assignment: CDR1 SGHTA and CDR2 FQGTGA. This CDR3 is 15 amino acids long. Source study methods: Researchers report that nucleated cell counts were estimated from reference gene primer amplification. Produced via immunoSEQ multiplex PCR; TCRdb's table is partial and in-frame only. D and trimming come from the DNA, and the V and J calls and clone size come from that table. The sample gives more than 60,000 clones, about 86% of which show up once; 4.4% is in the top ten. The origin of this receptor is a man in his fifties with active COVID-19. Sequencing was performed on peripheral blood. V and J are TRBV7-3 and TRBJ2-1, with 8 positions matching TRBD2. The CDR3 reads CASSLLAGLYNEQFF. The CDR3 bases are TGTGCCAGCAGCTTACTAGCGGGCCTCTACAATGAGCAGTTCTTC.